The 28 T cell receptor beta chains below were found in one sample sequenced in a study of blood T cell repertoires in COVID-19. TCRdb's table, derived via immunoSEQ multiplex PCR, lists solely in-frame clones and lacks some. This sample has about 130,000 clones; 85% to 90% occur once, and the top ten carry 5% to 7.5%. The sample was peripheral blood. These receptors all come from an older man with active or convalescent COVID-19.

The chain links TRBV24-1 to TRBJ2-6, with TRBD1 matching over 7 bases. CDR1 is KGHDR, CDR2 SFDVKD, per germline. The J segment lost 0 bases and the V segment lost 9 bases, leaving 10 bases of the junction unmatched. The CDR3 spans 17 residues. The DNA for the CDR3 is TGTGCCACCTCCCGAACGACAGGGAACTCTGGGGCCAACGTCCTGACTTTC. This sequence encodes CATSRTTGNSGANVLTF.

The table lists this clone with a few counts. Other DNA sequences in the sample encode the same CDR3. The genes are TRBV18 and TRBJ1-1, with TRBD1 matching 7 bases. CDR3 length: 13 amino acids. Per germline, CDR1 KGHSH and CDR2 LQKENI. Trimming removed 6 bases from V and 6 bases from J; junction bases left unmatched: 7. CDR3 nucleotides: TGTGCCAGCTCCCCAGGGCAGGGGGCTGAAGCTTTCTTT. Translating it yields CASSPGQGAEAFF. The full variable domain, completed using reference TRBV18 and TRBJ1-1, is NAGVMQNPRHLVRRRGQEARLRCSPMKGHSHVYWYRQLPEEGLKFMVYLQKENIIDESGMPKERFSAEFPKEGPSILRIQQVVRGDSAAYFCASSPGQGAEAFFGQGTRLTVV.

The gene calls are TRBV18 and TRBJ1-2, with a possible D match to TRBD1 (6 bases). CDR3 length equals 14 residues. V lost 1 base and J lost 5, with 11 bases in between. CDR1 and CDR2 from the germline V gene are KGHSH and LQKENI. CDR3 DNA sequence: TGTGCCAGCTCACCACGGGGGCATGAGTATGGCTACACCTTC. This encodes CASSPRGHEYGYTF.

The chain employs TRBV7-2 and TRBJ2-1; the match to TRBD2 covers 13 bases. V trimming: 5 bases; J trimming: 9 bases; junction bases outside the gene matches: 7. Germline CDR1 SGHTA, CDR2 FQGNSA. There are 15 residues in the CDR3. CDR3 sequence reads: CASSLRLAGGGEQFF. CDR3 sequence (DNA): TGTGCCAGCAGCCTGAGACTAGCGGGGGGCGGTGAGCAGTTCTTC.

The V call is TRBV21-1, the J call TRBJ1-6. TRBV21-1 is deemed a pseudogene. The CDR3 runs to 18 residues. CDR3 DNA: TGTGCCAGCAGCAAAGGCCAGAGGCGGGACTTTTCGAATTCACCCCTCCACTTT. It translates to CASSKGQRRDFSNSPLHF.

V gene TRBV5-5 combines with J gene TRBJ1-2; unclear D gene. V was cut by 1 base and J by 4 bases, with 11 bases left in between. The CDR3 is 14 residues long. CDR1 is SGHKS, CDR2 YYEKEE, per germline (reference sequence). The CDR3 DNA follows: TGTGCCAGCAGCTTGCGGGGAGAGGTCTATGGCTACACCTTC. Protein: CASSLRGEVYGYTF.

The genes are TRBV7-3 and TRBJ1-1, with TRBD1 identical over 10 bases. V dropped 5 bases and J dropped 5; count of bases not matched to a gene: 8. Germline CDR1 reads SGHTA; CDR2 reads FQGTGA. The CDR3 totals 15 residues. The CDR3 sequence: CASSRTGGEGTEAFF. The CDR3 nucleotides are TGTGCCAGCAGCAGGACAGGGGGTGAGGGGACTGAAGCTTTCTTT.

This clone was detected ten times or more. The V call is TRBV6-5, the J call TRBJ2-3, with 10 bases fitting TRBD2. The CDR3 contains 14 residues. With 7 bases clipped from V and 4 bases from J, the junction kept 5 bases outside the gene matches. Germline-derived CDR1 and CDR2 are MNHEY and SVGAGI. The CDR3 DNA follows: TGTGCCAGCAAGCGGGGGGGCGACTCAGATACGCAGTATTTT. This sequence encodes CASKRGGDSDTQYF.

The CDR3: CSVAKGAGEQYF. CDR3 coding DNA: TGCAGCGTTGCCAAGGGGGCGGGAGAGCAGTACTTC. The V call is TRBV29-1, the J call TRBJ2-7; D is perhaps TRBD1 (7 bases). The ends were cut back, 4 bases at V and 7 bases at J, with 14 bases in the middle. CDR1 is SQVTM and CDR2 is ANQGSEA in the germline V gene. The CDR3 has 12 amino acids.

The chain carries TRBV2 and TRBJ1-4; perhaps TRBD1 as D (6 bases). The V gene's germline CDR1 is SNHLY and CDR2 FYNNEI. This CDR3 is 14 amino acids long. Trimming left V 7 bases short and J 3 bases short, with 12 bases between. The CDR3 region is CASNLQGPNEKLFF. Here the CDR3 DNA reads TGTGCCAGCAACTTACAGGGACCTAATGAAAAACTGTTTTTT.

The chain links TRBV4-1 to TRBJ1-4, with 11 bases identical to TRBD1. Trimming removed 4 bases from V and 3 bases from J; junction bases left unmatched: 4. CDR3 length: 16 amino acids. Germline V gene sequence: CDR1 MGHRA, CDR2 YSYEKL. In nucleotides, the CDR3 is TGCGCCAGCAGCCGAGGACAGGGGGCAGCTAATGAAAAACTGTTTTTT. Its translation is CASSRGQGAANEKLFF.

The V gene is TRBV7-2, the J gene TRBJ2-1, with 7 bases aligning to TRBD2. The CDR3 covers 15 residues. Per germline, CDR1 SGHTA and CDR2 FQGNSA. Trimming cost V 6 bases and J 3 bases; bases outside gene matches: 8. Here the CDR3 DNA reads TGTGCCAGCAGGCCTACGGGAGGATTCTACAATGAGCAGTTCTTC. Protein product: CASRPTGGFYNEQFF.

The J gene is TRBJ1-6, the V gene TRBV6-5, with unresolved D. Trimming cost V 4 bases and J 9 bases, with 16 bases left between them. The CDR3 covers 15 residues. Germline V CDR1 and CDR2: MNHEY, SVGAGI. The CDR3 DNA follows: TGTGCCAGCAGTTCCATGGCCAACCCATCTTCACCCCTCCACTTT. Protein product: CASSSMANPSSPLHF.

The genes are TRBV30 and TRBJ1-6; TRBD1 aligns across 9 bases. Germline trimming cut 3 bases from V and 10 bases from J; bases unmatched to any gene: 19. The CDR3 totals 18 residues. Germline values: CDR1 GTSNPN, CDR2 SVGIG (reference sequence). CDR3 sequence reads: CAWRAKGTGLGLGSPLHF. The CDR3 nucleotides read TGTGCCTGGAGAGCGAAAGGGACAGGGCTGGGGTTGGGATCACCCCTCCACTTT.

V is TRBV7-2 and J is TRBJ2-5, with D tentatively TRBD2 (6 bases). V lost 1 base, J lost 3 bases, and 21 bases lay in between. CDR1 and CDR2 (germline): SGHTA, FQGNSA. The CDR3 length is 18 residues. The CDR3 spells CASSLGISPRDSKETQYF. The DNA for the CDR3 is TGTGCCAGCAGCTTAGGGATCTCCCCGAGGGACTCCAAAGAGACCCAGTACTTC.

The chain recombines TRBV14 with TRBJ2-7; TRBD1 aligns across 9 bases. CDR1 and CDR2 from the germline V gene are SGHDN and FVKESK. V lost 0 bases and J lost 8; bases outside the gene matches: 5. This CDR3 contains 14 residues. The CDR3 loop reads CASSQDGTGYKQYF. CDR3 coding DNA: TGTGCCAGCAGCCAAGATGGGACAGGGTATAAGCAGTACTTC. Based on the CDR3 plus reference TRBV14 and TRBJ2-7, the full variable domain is EAGVTQFPSHSVIEKGQTVTLRCDPISGHDNLYWYRRVMGKEIKFLLHFVKESKQDESGMPNNRFLAERTGGTYSTLKVQPAELEDSGVYFCASSQDGTGYKQYFGPGTRLTVT.

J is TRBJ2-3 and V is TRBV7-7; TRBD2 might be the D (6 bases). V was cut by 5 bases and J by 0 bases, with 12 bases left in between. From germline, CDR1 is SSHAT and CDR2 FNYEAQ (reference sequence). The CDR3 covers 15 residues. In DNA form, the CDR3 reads TGTGCCAGCAGCCCAGGGACTCATAGCACAGATACGCAGTATTTT. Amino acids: CASSPGTHSTDTQYF.

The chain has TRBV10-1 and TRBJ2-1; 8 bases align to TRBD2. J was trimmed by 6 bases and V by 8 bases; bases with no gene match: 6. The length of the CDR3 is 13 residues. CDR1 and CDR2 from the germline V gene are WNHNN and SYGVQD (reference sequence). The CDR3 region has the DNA TGCGCCAGCGGCACCGGGACTAGCAATGAGCAGTTCTTC. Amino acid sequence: CASGTGTSNEQFF.

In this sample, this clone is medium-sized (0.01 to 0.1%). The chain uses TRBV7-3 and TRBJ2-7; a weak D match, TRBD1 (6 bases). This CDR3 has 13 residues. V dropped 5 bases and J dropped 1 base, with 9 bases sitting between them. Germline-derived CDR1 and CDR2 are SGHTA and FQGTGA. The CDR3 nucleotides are TGTGCCAGCAGCGCACAGGGATCCTACGAGCAGTACTTC. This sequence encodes CASSAQGSYEQYF.

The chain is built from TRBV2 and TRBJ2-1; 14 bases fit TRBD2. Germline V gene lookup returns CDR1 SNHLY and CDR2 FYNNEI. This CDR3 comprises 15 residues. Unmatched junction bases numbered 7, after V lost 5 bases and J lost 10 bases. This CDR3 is CASSYGLAGGNEQFF. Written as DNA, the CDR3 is TGTGCCAGCAGTTACGGACTAGCGGGAGGAAACGAGCAGTTCTTC.

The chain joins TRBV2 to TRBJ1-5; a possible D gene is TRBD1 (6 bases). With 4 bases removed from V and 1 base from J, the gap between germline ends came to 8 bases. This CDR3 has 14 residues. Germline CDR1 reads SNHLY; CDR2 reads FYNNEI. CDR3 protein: CASSADSSNQPQHF. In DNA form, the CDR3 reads TGTGCCAGCAGTGCGGACAGCAGCAATCAGCCCCAGCATTTT.

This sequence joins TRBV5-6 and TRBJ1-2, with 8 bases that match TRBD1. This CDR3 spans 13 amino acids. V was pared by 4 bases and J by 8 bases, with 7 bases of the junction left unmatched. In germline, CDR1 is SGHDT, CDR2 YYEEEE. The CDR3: CASSRQGFLGYTF. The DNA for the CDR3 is TGTGCCAGCAGCCGACAGGGGTTCTTGGGCTACACCTTC.

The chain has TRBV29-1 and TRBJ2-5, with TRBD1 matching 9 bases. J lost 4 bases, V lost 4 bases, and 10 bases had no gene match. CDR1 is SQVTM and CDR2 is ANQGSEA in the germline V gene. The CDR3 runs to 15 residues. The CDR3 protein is CSVGDLGQGVETQYF. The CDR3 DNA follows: TGCAGCGTTGGGGATCTGGGACAGGGCGTAGAGACCCAGTACTTC.

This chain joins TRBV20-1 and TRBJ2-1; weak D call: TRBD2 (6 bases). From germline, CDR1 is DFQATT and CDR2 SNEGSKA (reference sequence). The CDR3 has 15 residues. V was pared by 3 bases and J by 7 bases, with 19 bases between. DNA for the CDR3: TGCAGTGCTAGTCGATGGTCTAGCGAGGTAAATGAGCAGTTCTTC. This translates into CSASRWSSEVNEQFF.

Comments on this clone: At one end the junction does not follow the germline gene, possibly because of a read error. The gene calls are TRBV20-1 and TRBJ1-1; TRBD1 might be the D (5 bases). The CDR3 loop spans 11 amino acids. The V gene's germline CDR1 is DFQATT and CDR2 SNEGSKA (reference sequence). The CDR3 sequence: CSARAGGAGWF. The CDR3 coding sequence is TGCAGTGCTAGAGCGGGTGGGGCAGGGTGGTTT.

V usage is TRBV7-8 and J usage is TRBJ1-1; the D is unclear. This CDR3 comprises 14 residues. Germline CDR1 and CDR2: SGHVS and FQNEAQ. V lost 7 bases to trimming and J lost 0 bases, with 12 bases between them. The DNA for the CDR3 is TGTGCCAGCACCCTCGGGATTGTGAACACTGAAGCTTTCTTT. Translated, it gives CASTLGIVNTEAFF.

DNA for the CDR3: TGTGCCATCCAGCGGGGGACGAATAACAATGAGCAGTTCTTC. Its translation: CAIQRGTNNNEQFF. The chain joins TRBV28 to TRBJ2-1; 8 bases are a match to TRBD2. V gave up 10 bases and J gave up 5 bases; unmatched junction bases: 10. The CDR3 contains 14 residues. CDR1 is MDHEN, CDR2 SYDVKM, per germline.

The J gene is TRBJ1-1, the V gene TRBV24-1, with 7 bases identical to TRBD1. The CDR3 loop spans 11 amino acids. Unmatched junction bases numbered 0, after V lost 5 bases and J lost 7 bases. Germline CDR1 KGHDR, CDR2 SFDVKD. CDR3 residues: CATSGDSEAFF. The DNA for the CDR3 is TGTGCCACCAGTGGGGACAGTGAAGCTTTCTTT.